Listed below are T cell receptor beta chains from one sample, sequenced in a study of T cell responses to AZD1222 COVID-19 vaccine. Repertoires were generated with immunoSEQ multiplex PCR, while TCRdb's copy carries only in-frame clones and drops some. The table lists 120,000 to 150,000 clones, more than 80% of them singletons. The sequencing used peripheral blood, collected on day 0 of AZD1222 vaccination. These receptors originate from an adult in good health. Both conserved end residues are part of each CDR3. A D gene is named only where the DNA matches it firmly. Clone size, where shown, is once, few, many, or a class for clones that have expanded.

d_call: TRBD2
clone_size: .
j_call: TRBJ2-7
v_call: TRBV20-1
cdr3_aa: CSASSGVGEQYF
cdr3_nt: TGCAGTGCTAGTAGCGGGGTGGGGGAGCAGTACTTC

d_call: TRBD1
clone_size: .
j_call: TRBJ2-3
v_call: TRBV6-2/TRBV6-3
cdr3_aa: CASSYQGTGSDTQYF
cdr3_nt: TGTGCCAGCAGTTATCAAGGGACAGGATCAGATACGCAGTATTTT

d_call: .
clone_size: few
j_call: TRBJ1-1
v_call: TRBV5-4
cdr3_aa: CASSYQDGDRAFF
cdr3_nt: TGTGCCAGCAGCTACCAGGACGGCGACCGGGCTTTCTTT

d_call: .
clone_size: .
j_call: TRBJ1-5
v_call: TRBV27
cdr3_aa: CASSSTVLNQPQHF
cdr3_nt: TGTGCCAGCAGCAGCACAGTGCTTAATCAGCCCCAGCATTTT

d_call: .
clone_size: .
j_call: TRBJ2-1
v_call: TRBV24-1
cdr3_aa: CATSDLSGSSYNEQFF
cdr3_nt: TGTGCCACCAGTGATTTGTCAGGGAGCTCCTACAATGAGCAGTTCTTC

d_call: TRBD1
clone_size: once
j_call: TRBJ2-5
v_call: TRBV2
cdr3_aa: CASRLRDRGFQETQYF
cdr3_nt: TGTGCCAGCAGGCTCCGGGACAGGGGGTTCCAAGAGACCCAGTACTTC

d_call: .
clone_size: .
j_call: TRBJ2-7
v_call: TRBV6-5
cdr3_aa: CASRHRVGVPYEQYF
cdr3_nt: TGTGCCAGCAGGCACAGGGTTGGGGTTCCCTACGAGCAGTACTTC

d_call: .
clone_size: .
j_call: TRBJ2-7
v_call: TRBV20-1
cdr3_aa: CSASGGPGDPYEQYF
cdr3_nt: TGCAGTGCTAGTGGGGGGCCAGGAGATCCCTACGAGCAGTACTTC

d_call: .
clone_size: .
j_call: TRBJ1-5
v_call: TRBV29-1
cdr3_aa: CSVQLGNQPQHF
cdr3_nt: TGCAGCGTTCAACTAGGCAATCAGCCCCAGCATTTT

d_call: .
clone_size: .
j_call: TRBJ2-1
v_call: TRBV9
cdr3_aa: CASSPGGNVGEQFF
cdr3_nt: TGTGCCAGCAGCCCAGGCGGGAACGTAGGTGAGCAGTTCTTC

d_call: .
clone_size: once
j_call: TRBJ2-7
v_call: TRBV5-1
cdr3_aa: CASSPPGANYEQYF
cdr3_nt: TGCGCCAGCAGTCCACCCGGTGCGAACTACGAGCAGTACTTC

d_call: .
clone_size: .
j_call: TRBJ2-5
v_call: TRBV11-2
cdr3_aa: CASSPTFGLFQGETQYF
cdr3_nt: TGTGCCAGCAGCCCCACTTTCGGACTATTTCAAGGAGAGACCCAGTACTTC

d_call: .
clone_size: once
j_call: TRBJ1-6
v_call: TRBV7-9
cdr3_aa: CASSLGEGGVSTLHF
cdr3_nt: TGTGCCAGCAGCTTAGGCGAGGGTGGGGTCTCGACCCTCCACTTT

d_call: .
clone_size: .
j_call: TRBJ1-5
v_call: TRBV13
cdr3_aa: CASSLGAQPQHF
cdr3_nt: TGTGCCAGCAGCTTGGGGGCTCAGCCCCAGCATTTT

d_call: .
clone_size: .
j_call: TRBJ2-1
v_call: TRBV29-1
cdr3_aa: CSVERFSSGTASEQFF
cdr3_nt: TGCAGCGTTGAAAGATTTAGTAGCGGGACAGCAAGTGAGCAGTTCTTC

d_call: .
clone_size: .
j_call: TRBJ1-6
v_call: TRBV2
cdr3_aa: CASSSAWNSPLHF
cdr3_nt: TGTGCCAGCAGTAGCGCTTGGAATTCACCCCTCCACTTT

d_call: .
clone_size: .
j_call: TRBJ1-5
v_call: TRBV4-2
cdr3_aa: CASRRGAGESNQPQHF
cdr3_nt: TGTGCCAGCAGACGCGGGGCAGGGGAAAGTAATCAGCCCCAGCATTTT

d_call: .
clone_size: .
j_call: TRBJ2-1
v_call: TRBV25-1
cdr3_aa: CASSEWSSRYNEQFF
cdr3_nt: TGTGCCAGCAGTGAATGGTCTAGCCGATACAATGAGCAGTTCTTC

d_call: .
clone_size: .
j_call: TRBJ1-4
v_call: TRBV2
cdr3_aa: CASKEPNEKLFF
cdr3_nt: TGTGCCAGCAAGGAACCTAATGAAAAACTGTTTTTT

d_call: .
clone_size: .
j_call: TRBJ2-7
v_call: TRBV4-3
cdr3_aa: CASSQDHGLSYEQYF
cdr3_nt: TGCGCCAGCAGCCAAGATCACGGGCTTTCCTACGAGCAGTACTTC

d_call: .
clone_size: .
j_call: TRBJ1-4
v_call: TRBV5-1
cdr3_aa: CASSSLSGAGEKLFF
cdr3_nt: TGCGCCAGCAGCTCGTTGTCAGGGGCGGGTGAAAAACTGTTTTTT

d_call: .
clone_size: .
j_call: TRBJ1-5
v_call: TRBV4-1
cdr3_aa: CASSQDERGNQPQHF
cdr3_nt: TGCGCCAGCAGCCAAGATGAAAGGGGCAATCAGCCCCAGCATTTT

d_call: TRBD2
clone_size: .
j_call: TRBJ2-2
v_call: TRBV27
cdr3_aa: CASSLGGLAGGPSTGELFF
cdr3_nt: TGTGCCAGCAGTTTGGGGGGACTAGCGGGAGGGCCGAGCACCGGGGAGCTGTTTTTT

d_call: .
clone_size: .
j_call: TRBJ1-1
v_call: TRBV7-9
cdr3_aa: CASSLDMGDTEAFF
cdr3_nt: TGTGCCAGCAGCTTAGATATGGGGGACACTGAAGCTTTCTTT

d_call: .
clone_size: .
j_call: TRBJ1-6
v_call: TRBV2
cdr3_aa: CASSEAQFNSPLHF
cdr3_nt: TGTGCCAGCAGTGAAGCACAGTTCAATTCACCCCTCCACTTT

d_call: .
clone_size: .
j_call: TRBJ2-7
v_call: TRBV6-5
cdr3_aa: CASSYSRGAEQYF
cdr3_nt: TGTGCCAGCAGTTACTCGAGGGGGGCCGAGCAGTACTTC

d_call: TRBD1
clone_size: .
j_call: TRBJ2-7
v_call: TRBV29-1
cdr3_aa: CSVLSWPGQGSYEQYF
cdr3_nt: TGCAGCGTACTCTCCTGGCCGGGACAGGGTTCCTACGAGCAGTACTTC

d_call: .
clone_size: .
j_call: TRBJ2-1
v_call: TRBV5-1
cdr3_aa: CASMWGGTYNEQFF
cdr3_nt: TGCGCCAGCATGTGGGGCGGGACCTACAATGAGCAGTTCTTC

d_call: .
clone_size: .
j_call: TRBJ1-4
v_call: TRBV7-8
cdr3_aa: CASSLPSTNEKLFF
cdr3_nt: TGTGCCAGCAGCTTACCCTCAACTAATGAAAAACTGTTTTTT

d_call: .
clone_size: .
j_call: TRBJ2-1
v_call: TRBV7-2
cdr3_aa: CASSSPQGVEQFF
cdr3_nt: TGTGCCAGCAGCTCCCCGCAAGGGGTTGAGCAGTTCTTC

d_call: TRBD1
clone_size: .
j_call: TRBJ2-3
v_call: TRBV4-2
cdr3_aa: CASSQPAGTGGTDTQYF
cdr3_nt: TGTGCCAGCAGCCAACCTGCCGGGACAGGGGGCACAGATACGCAGTATTTT

d_call: .
clone_size: once
j_call: TRBJ2-5
v_call: TRBV6-2/TRBV6-3
cdr3_aa: CASSPTGLYQETQYF
cdr3_nt: TGTGCCAGCAGTCCGACAGGCTTGTACCAAGAGACCCAGTACTTC

d_call: TRBD1
clone_size: .
j_call: TRBJ1-2
v_call: TRBV2
cdr3_aa: CASRDRQGFGYTF
cdr3_nt: TGTGCCAGCAGGGACCGACAGGGCTTTGGCTACACCTTC

d_call: TRBD1
clone_size: .
j_call: TRBJ1-1
v_call: TRBV6-5
cdr3_aa: CASRPDRGRYAFF
cdr3_nt: TGTGCCAGCAGGCCGGACAGGGGGCGGTATGCTTTCTTT

d_call: TRBD2
clone_size: .
j_call: TRBJ2-1
v_call: TRBV29-1
cdr3_aa: CSVPGLARNEQFF
cdr3_nt: TGCAGCGTACCGGGACTAGCGCGCAATGAGCAGTTCTTC

d_call: .
clone_size: .
j_call: TRBJ2-3
v_call: TRBV27
cdr3_aa: CASRFLGGPDTQYF
cdr3_nt: TGTGCCAGCAGATTCCTCGGGGGCCCAGATACGCAGTATTTT

d_call: .
clone_size: .
j_call: TRBJ1-1
v_call: TRBV10-2
cdr3_aa: CASSAILGAGGNTEAFF
cdr3_nt: TGCGCCAGCAGTGCTATTTTAGGGGCGGGGGGGAACACTGAAGCTTTCTTT

d_call: .
clone_size: .
j_call: TRBJ1-1
v_call: TRBV30
cdr3_aa: CACRYGAYTEAFF
cdr3_nt: TGTGCCTGCCGTTACGGAGCGTACACTGAAGCTTTCTTT

d_call: .
clone_size: .
j_call: TRBJ1-5
v_call: TRBV27
cdr3_aa: CASSPQGLNQPQHF
cdr3_nt: TGTGCCAGCAGTCCTCAGGGACTCAATCAGCCCCAGCATTTT

d_call: TRBD1
clone_size: .
j_call: TRBJ1-2
v_call: TRBV6-5
cdr3_aa: CASRQGPSYGYTF
cdr3_nt: TGTGCCAGTCGACAGGGGCCCTCCTATGGCTACACCTTC

d_call: TRBD1
clone_size: .
j_call: TRBJ2-7
v_call: TRBV28
cdr3_aa: CASSPGQGRREQYF
cdr3_nt: TGTGCCAGCAGTCCGGGACAGGGGAGAAGGGAGCAGTACTTC

d_call: .
clone_size: .
j_call: TRBJ1-5
v_call: TRBV2
cdr3_aa: CASSGFNQPQHF
cdr3_nt: TGTGCCAGCTCTGGGTTCAATCAGCCCCAGCATTTT

d_call: .
clone_size: .
j_call: TRBJ1-2
v_call: TRBV12-3/TRBV12-4
cdr3_aa: CASSFVGGYGYTF
cdr3_nt: TGTGCCAGCAGTTTTGTGGGGGGCTATGGCTACACCTTC

d_call: .
clone_size: .
j_call: TRBJ1-1
v_call: TRBV6-2/TRBV6-3
cdr3_aa: CASSYSRQAIDTEAFF
cdr3_nt: TGTGCCAGCAGTTACTCGAGACAGGCCATCGACACTGAAGCTTTCTTT

d_call: TRBD1
clone_size: .
j_call: TRBJ1-5
v_call: TRBV19
cdr3_aa: CASSSQGAAYSNQPQHF
cdr3_nt: TGTGCCAGTAGTAGCCAGGGGGCGGCCTATAGCAATCAGCCCCAGCATTTT